Detailed here is one T cell receptor (beta chain). There are many counts of this clonotype. Its specific antigen is unknown. Per-base qualities were not stored, and no clone one base away is much larger. These data originate in a study of breast tumors, draining lymph nodes, adjacent tissues (dated by TCRdb to the mid-2010s). About the study as a whole: TCR beta repertoires were compared across tumor, adjacent nontumor tissue and axillary lymph nodes obtained from breast cancer patients. The study aimed to assess the relationships and possible T-cell exchange between tumor, surrounding tissue and draining lymph node repertoires in human breast cancer.

At the junction V is shortened by 5 bases and J by 7 bases, with 14 bases in between. The CDR3 contains 13 residues, cysteine and phenylalanine counted. CDR3 DNA is the only sequence kept; it has 39 bases, read in frame from the first base. Sequences SNHLY (CDR1) and FYNNEI (CDR2) are obtained from the germline V gene. TCRdb records Illumina HiSeq 2000 as the sequencer. Multiplex PCR amplification was used to generate the TCR beta chain libraries. The amplified TCR beta chain products were analyzed by high-throughput sequencing. TCRdb reran the public reads through fastp at Q25 and MiXCR, keeping productive beta chains. Records with the same CDR3 protein are collapsed into one entry carrying the most frequent genes and DNA. Present in this sample are 20,000 to 25,000 distinct CDR3 sequences, roughly 30% of which were seen just once. In total, the top ten clones hold around 10% of the sample. Overall study outcomes, separate from this receptor: Tumor T-cell repertoires showed less diversity than lymph node repertoires and more diversity than nontumor tissue repertoires, and tumor T-cell repertoires showed preferential V and J gene usage. The conclusion that tumor T cells originate in lymph nodes was framed as consistent with a hypothesis rather than directly demonstrated. The data were considered consistent with the idea that most tumor T cells come from the lymph node and then expand in tumor tissue. In luminal-like breast cancer, tumor and nontumor tissue repertoires resembled each other significantly more than in basal-like breast cancer.

Sequencing was done on a sample of breast tumor tissue. The receptor was derived from a female donor with breast cancer. Some clones in this sample may be carry-over from other donors' samples. The chain employs TRBV2 and TRBJ1-2; TRBD1 is perhaps the D gene, given 6 matching bases. CDR3 protein: CASSSGEWSGYTF. The DNA sequence reads TGTGCCAGCAGTTCAGGGGAATGGAGTGGCTACACCTTC.